Listed below are T cell receptor beta chains from one sample, sequenced in a study of cytomegalovirus exposure and HLA in healthy donors. Assay: immunoSEQ multiplex PCR; the TCRdb copy retains only in-frame clones and omits some. The sample lists 110,000 or so clones; 74% were seen once. Material: PBMCs. Every receptor here comes from a human donor in good health. Each CDR3 is given with its conserved first and last residue. The D gene is left open where the match is weak. Clone size is stated in some rows and not others, as once, few, many or a class when expanded.

TRBJ1-1 | NA | TRBV10-2 | NA | CASSDMNTEAFF | TGCGCCAGCAGCGACATGAACACTGAAGCTTTCTTT
TRBJ2-3 | NA | TRBV6-4 | TRBD2 | CASSDKASGATDTQYF | TGTGCCAGCAGTGATAAGGCTAGCGGGGCCACAGATACGCAGTATTTT
TRBJ2-2 | NA | TRBV19 | TRBD2 | CASSRTSGVAGELFF | TGTGCCAGTAGTAGAACTAGCGGGGTGGCCGGGGAGCTGTTTTTT
TRBJ2-1 | NA | TRBV7-2 | NA | CASSLALGEYNEQFF | TGTGCCAGCAGCTTAGCCCTGGGCGAGTACAATGAGCAGTTCTTC
TRBJ2-7 | NA | TRBV5-6 | TRBD1 | CASSLGTGRITYEQYF | TGTGCCAGCAGCTTGGGGACAGGGAGGATTACCTACGAGCAGTACTTC
TRBJ2-5 | NA | TRBV30 | NA | CAWAQPVGLVSQYF | TGTGCCTGGGCTCAACCCGTCGGGTTGGTCTCCCAGTACTTC
TRBJ1-5 | NA | TRBV2 | TRBD1 | CASVRTGGSQPQHF | TGTGCCAGCGTCCGGACAGGGGGCAGTCAGCCCCAGCATTTT
TRBJ2-3 | few | TRBV7-3 | TRBD2 | CASSSFGGSDTQYF | TGTGCCAGCAGCTCTTTCGGGGGGTCAGATACGCAGTATTTT
TRBJ1-1 | NA | TRBV19 | NA | CASERTANTEAFF | TGTGCCAGTGAAAGGACAGCAAACACTGAAGCTTTCTTT
TRBJ1-5 | NA | TRBV7-2 | NA | CASSNRELEPQHF | TGTGCCAGCAGCAACAGGGAGTTAGAGCCCCAGCATTTT
TRBJ2-1 | NA | TRBV5-1 | TRBD2 | CASSLAGVAGGSNNEQFF | TGCGCCAGCAGCTTGGCGGGGGTAGCGGGGGGGTCTAACAATGAGCAGTTCTTC
TRBJ1-1 | NA | TRBV19 | NA | CASNLDRRKGEAFF | TGTGCCAGTAACCTCGACAGGCGCAAGGGTGAAGCTTTCTTT
TRBJ2-5 | NA | TRBV6-4 | NA | CASGMGLRDSFWTQYF | TGTGCCAGCGGAATGGGTCTCAGGGATTCGTTTTGGACCCAGTACTTC
TRBJ2-2 | NA | TRBV2 | TRBD1 | CASRQGAANTGELFF | TGTGCCAGCAGACAGGGGGCCGCGAACACCGGGGAGCTGTTTTTT
TRBJ2-3 | NA | TRBV6-4 | TRBD2 | CASSDLAGAADTQYF | TGTGCCAGCAGTGACCTAGCGGGGGCCGCGGATACGCAGTATTTT
TRBJ2-5 | NA | TRBV6-6 | TRBD2 | CASRLRLAGRQETQYF | TGTGCCAGCAGACTCAGACTAGCGGGGCGCCAAGAGACCCAGTACTTC
TRBJ1-5 | NA | TRBV28 | TRBD1 | CASSSSGTGGEAQHF | TGTGCCAGCAGTTCCTCCGGGACAGGGGGCGAGGCCCAGCATTTT
TRBJ1-2 | NA | TRBV4-1 | NA | CASSQDPTPGIYGYTF | TGCGCCAGCAGCCAAGATCCTACACCAGGGATCTATGGCTACACCTTC
TRBJ2-3 | NA | TRBV7-2 | TRBD2 | CASSLSVAKSGVTDTQYF | TGTGCCAGCAGCTTATCAGTGGCTAAAAGCGGGGTCACAGATACGCAGTATTTT
TRBJ2-1 | NA | TRBV29-1 | NA | CSVERGGSYNEQFF | TGCAGCGTTGAAAGAGGGGGTTCCTACAATGAGCAGTTCTTC
TRBJ1-4 | NA | TRBV5-1 | NA | CASSLLQGSEKLFF | TGCGCCAGCAGCTTGCTCCAGGGAAGTGAAAAACTGTTTTTT
TRBJ1-2 | NA | TRBV9 | NA | CASRQANYGYTF | TGTGCCAGCAGGCAGGCTAACTATGGCTACACCTTC
TRBJ1-1 | NA | TRBV18 | NA | CASSQDAGRDTEAFF | TGTGCCAGCTCACAAGATGCAGGAAGAGACACTGAAGCTTTCTTT
TRBJ2-5 | few | TRBV6-5 | TRBD1 | CASSRTGKETQYF | TGTGCCAGCAGTAGGACAGGAAAAGAGACCCAGTACTTC
TRBJ1-2 | NA | TRBV7-2 | NA | CASSADSDNYGYTF | TGTGCCAGCAGCGCGGATTCGGATAACTATGGCTACACCTTC
TRBJ1-2 | NA | TRBV6-1 | NA | CASRQAGGNYGYTF | TGTGCCAGCAGACAAGCAGGCGGGAACTATGGCTACACCTTC
TRBJ1-4 | NA | TRBV25-1 | NA | CASSEVRVGLLNEKLFF | TGTGCCAGCAGTGAAGTCAGGGTAGGCCTCCTTAATGAAAAACTGTTTTTT
TRBJ2-1 | NA | TRBV7-2 | NA | CAGGTRRGSNEQFF | TGTGCCGGAGGGACCAGACGGGGATCGAATGAGCAGTTCTTC
TRBJ2-2 | NA | TRBV5-6 | NA | CASSFSPPNTGELFF | TGTGCCAGCAGCTTTAGCCCCCCGAACACCGGGGAGCTGTTTTTT
TRBJ1-4 | NA | TRBV15 | NA | CATSRDMSLRHEKLFF | TGTGCCACCAGCAGAGATATGTCGTTGAGGCATGAAAAACTGTTTTTT
TRBJ1-2 | NA | TRBV19 | NA | CASSIGDTVVSGYTF | TGTGCCAGTAGTATAGGGGACACGGTCGTATCTGGCTACACCTTC
TRBJ2-1 | NA | TRBV6-1 | TRBD2 | CASRRESGSYNEQFF | TGTGCCAGCCGCCGCGAGAGCGGGAGTTACAATGAGCAGTTCTTC
TRBJ2-3 | NA | TRBV6-4 | TRBD2 | CASSDRGGPDTQYF | TGTGCCAGCAGTGACCGGGGGGGACCAGATACGCAGTATTTT
TRBJ1-1 | NA | TRBV6-1 | NA | CASSEMDTRNTEAFF | TGTGCCAGCAGTGAAATGGACACTCGGAACACTGAAGCTTTCTTT
TRBJ2-7 | NA | TRBV2 | TRBD1 | CASSRTARTGGSEQYF | TGTGCCAGCAGCCGGACAGCCAGGACAGGGGGCAGTGAGCAGTACTTC
TRBJ1-5 | NA | TRBV30 | TRBD1 | CAWSLQGEQPQHF | TGTGCCTGGAGTCTTCAGGGGGAACAGCCCCAGCATTTT
TRBJ1-4 | NA | TRBV6-5 | TRBD1 | CASSPRGPANEKLFF | TGTGCCAGCAGCCCCAGGGGGCCGGCTAATGAAAAACTGTTTTTT
TRBJ2-6 | few | TRBV4-3 | NA | CASSQDHWSSGANVLTF | TGCGCCAGCAGCCAAGATCATTGGAGCTCTGGGGCCAACGTCCTGACTTTC
TRBJ2-3 | NA | TRBV5-1 | TRBD2 | CASSWLGTSGRAAGTDTQYF | TGCGCCAGCAGCTGGCTGGGGACTAGCGGGAGGGCCGCGGGCACAGATACGCAGTATTTT
TRBJ1-2 | NA | TRBV5-1 | NA | CASSLGTGWESNYGYTF | TGCGCCAGCAGCTTGGGTACAGGGTGGGAGTCCAACTATGGCTACACCTTC
TRBJ2-1 | NA | TRBV5-4 | TRBD2 | CASSPGGAGKSYNEQFF | TGTGCCAGCAGCCCCGGGGGGGCGGGGAAGTCCTACAATGAGCAGTTCTTC
TRBJ1-2 | NA | TRBV7-2 | NA | CASSLQGSYGYTF | TGTGCCAGCAGCTTACAGGGGAGCTATGGCTACACCTTC
TRBJ2-7 | NA | TRBV27 | NA | CASMLGRRVLYEQYF | TGTGCCAGCATGTTGGGGCGTCGAGTGTTATACGAGCAGTACTTC
TRBJ2-2 | once | TRBV5-4 | TRBD2 | CASSSQGLDLNTGELFF | TGTGCCAGCAGCTCGCAGGGACTAGACTTAAACACCGGGGAGCTGTTTTTT
TRBJ1-1 | NA | TRBV9 | NA | CASSVEPGNTEAFF | TGTGCCAGCAGCGTTGAACCAGGAAACACTGAAGCTTTCTTT
TRBJ2-1 | NA | TRBV27 | NA | CASSYAREQFF | TGTGCCAGCAGTTATGCGAGGGAGCAGTTCTTC
TRBJ2-3 | NA | TRBV30 | TRBD2 | CASSGGRRSTDTQYF | TGTGCCTCTAGCGGGGGAAGACGCAGCACAGATACGCAGTATTTT
TRBJ1-1 | few | TRBV18 | NA | CASYREWNTEAFF | TGTGCCAGCTACCGGGAATGGAACACTGAAGCTTTCTTT
TRBJ1-5 | few | TRBV28 | TRBD1 | CASRPPGGRYQPQHF | TGTGCCAGCCGGCCACCAGGGGGCAGGTATCAGCCCCAGCATTTT
TRBJ2-5 | NA | TRBV18 | NA | CASSADKPETQYF | TGTGCCAGCTCAGCAGACAAACCAGAGACCCAGTACTTC
TRBJ1-1 | few | TRBV6-5 | NA | CASRGGSLGAEAFF | TGTGCCAGCAGGGGTGGCAGCCTCGGGGCTGAAGCTTTCTTT
TRBJ2-5 | NA | TRBV4-1 | NA | CASSQGEEETQYF | TGCGCCAGCAGCCAGGGAGAGGAAGAGACCCAGTACTTC